This TCR beta chain appears in the sequencing data of a study of T cell responses to AZD1222 COVID-19 vaccine. General study findings and limits: Across the whole spike, CD4 TCRs peaked at regions 160-218 and 743-854.

Germline CDR1 is LGHDT and CDR2 is YNNKEL (reference sequence). V lost 1 base, J lost 5 bases, and 13 bases lay in between. The CDR3 sequence is 15 residues long. Turning to this clone: Its specificity is unknown.

Sequencing used immunoSEQ multiplex PCR; TCRdb keeps in-frame clones, though not all of them. The sample includes around 96,000 clones, about 88% seen only once; the top ten take 2.8%. This chain links TRBV3-1 (or the pseudogene TRBV3-2) with TRBJ2-3; D is possibly TRBD1 or TRBD2 (6 bases each). Material: peripheral blood, obtained on day 0 of AZD1222 vaccination. The source of this sequence is an adult in good health. CDR3 sequence reads: CASSQVWGAGDTQYF. The CDR3 coding sequence is TGTGCCAGCAGCCAAGTCTGGGGGGCCGGAGATACGCAGTATTTT.